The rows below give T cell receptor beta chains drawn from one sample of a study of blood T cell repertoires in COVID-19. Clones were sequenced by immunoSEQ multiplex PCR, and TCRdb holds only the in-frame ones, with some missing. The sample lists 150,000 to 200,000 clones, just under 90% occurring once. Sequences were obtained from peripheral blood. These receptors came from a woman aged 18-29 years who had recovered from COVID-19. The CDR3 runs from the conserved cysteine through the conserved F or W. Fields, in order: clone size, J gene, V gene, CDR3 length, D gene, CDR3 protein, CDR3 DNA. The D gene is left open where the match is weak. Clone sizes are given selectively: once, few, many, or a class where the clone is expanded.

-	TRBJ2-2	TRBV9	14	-	CASSVGAVTGELFF	TGTGCCAGCAGCGTAGGAGCGGTAACCGGGGAGCTGTTTTTT
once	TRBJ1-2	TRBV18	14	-	CASSLSSGKGGYTF	TGTGCCAGCTCACTTTCATCAGGGAAGGGTGGCTACACCTTC
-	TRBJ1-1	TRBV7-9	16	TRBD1	CASSLELGTGNTEAFF	TGTGCCAGCAGCTTAGAATTGGGGACAGGGAACACTGAAGCTTTCTTT
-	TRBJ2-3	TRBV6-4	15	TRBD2	CASSPTSGGGDTQYF	TGTGCCAGCAGCCCCACTAGCGGCGGTGGGGATACGCAGTATTTT
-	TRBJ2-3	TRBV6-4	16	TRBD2	CASSERAGGSTDTQYF	TGTGCCAGCAGTGAAAGAGCGGGGGGGAGCACAGATACGCAGTATTTT
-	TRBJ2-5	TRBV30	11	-	CAWSVSETQYF	TGTGCCTGGAGTGTATCGGAGACCCAGTACTTC
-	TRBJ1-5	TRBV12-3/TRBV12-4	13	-	CASSRQPRQPQHF	TGTGCCAGCAGTCGACAGCCACGGCAGCCCCAGCATTTT
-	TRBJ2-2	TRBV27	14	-	CASRSPGMVGELFF	TGTGCCAGCAGAAGTCCAGGGATGGTCGGGGAGCTGTTTTTT
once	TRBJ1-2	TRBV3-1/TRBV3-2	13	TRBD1	CASSQRTGGGYTF	TGTGCCAGCAGCCAACGTACAGGGGGAGGCTACACCTTC
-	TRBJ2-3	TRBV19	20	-	CASSIPPGTGSGRGADTQYF	TGTGCCAGTAGTATACCGCCCGGGACAGGTAGCGGGAGAGGGGCAGATACGCAGTATTTT
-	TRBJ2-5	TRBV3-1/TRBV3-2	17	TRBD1	CASSPTGTGSSSETQYF	TGTGCCAGCAGCCCAACCGGGACAGGGAGTTCCTCGGAGACCCAGTACTTC
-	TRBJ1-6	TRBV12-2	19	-	CASRLLFGSRVERNSPLHF	TGTGCAAGTCGCTTACTTTTTGGGTCTAGGGTGGAGCGGAATTCACCCCTCCACTTT
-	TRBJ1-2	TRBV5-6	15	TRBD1	CASSLRDREVYGYTF	TGTGCCAGCAGCTTGAGGGACAGGGAGGTCTATGGCTACACCTTC
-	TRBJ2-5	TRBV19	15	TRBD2	CASSKLAGEQETQYF	TGTGCCAGTAGTAAACTAGCGGGGGAGCAAGAGACCCAGTACTTC
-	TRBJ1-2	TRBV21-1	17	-	CASSNPGTDSIFFGYTF	TGTGCCAGCAGCAATCCTGGGACTGACAGCATTTTTTTTGGCTACACCTTC
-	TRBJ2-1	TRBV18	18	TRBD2	CASSPAPGGPRSYNEQFF	TGTGCCAGCTCACCTGCTCCGGGGGGGCCGAGGTCCTACAATGAGCAGTTCTTC